The clone carrying this TCR beta chain was seen a few times. The antigen remains unidentified. TCRdb keeps only in-frame clones here, not all; method: immunoSEQ multiplex PCR. Here the sample spans around 150,000 clones, roughly 91% being singletons. This sample was included in a study of T cell responses to AZD1222 COVID-19 vaccine. General study results and limits: Vaccine-associated CD4 TCRs ranged over spike, dominating at 160-218 and 743-854.

The CDR3 is made up of 13 amino acids. The V gene lost 5 bases and the J gene lost 4 bases, with 11 bases spanning the gap. Germline V gene lookup returns CDR1 MDHEN and CDR2 SYDVKM. This chain joins TRBV28 and TRBJ1-2, with a possible D match to TRBD1 (6 bases). This TCR derives from an adult who received the AZD1222 COVID-19 vaccine. The input for sequencing was peripheral blood, taken 28 days after the second AZD1222 dose. The CDR3 nucleotides are TGTGCCAGCAGTGTCACAGGGACCTATGGCTACACCTTC. Protein: CASSVTGTYGYTF.